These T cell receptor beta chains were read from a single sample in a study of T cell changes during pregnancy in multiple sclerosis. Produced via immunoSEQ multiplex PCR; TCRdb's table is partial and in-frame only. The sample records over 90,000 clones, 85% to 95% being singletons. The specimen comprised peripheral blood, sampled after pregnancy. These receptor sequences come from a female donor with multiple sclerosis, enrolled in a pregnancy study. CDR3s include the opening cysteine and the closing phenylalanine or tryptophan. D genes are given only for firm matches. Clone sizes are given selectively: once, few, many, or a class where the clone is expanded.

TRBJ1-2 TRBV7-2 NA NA TGTGCCAGCAGCTTATCCGGGTCTAACTATGGCTACACCTTC CASSLSGSNYGYTF
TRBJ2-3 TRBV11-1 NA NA TGTGCCAGCAGCTTCAGGGGCGAGGTAGATACGCAGTATTTT CASSFRGEVDTQYF
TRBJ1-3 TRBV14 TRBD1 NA TGTGCCAGCAGAGACAGGGGGCCAGGAAACACCATATATTTT CASRDRGPGNTIYF
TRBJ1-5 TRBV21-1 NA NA TGTGCCAGCAGCGGGCCGGGACAGGGGTTTAGCAATCAGCCCCAGCATTTT CASSGPGQGFSNQPQHF
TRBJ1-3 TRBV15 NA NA TGTGCCACGTCGGGGGGCAGGGGTCCAGGAAACACCATATATTTT CATSGGRGPGNTIYF
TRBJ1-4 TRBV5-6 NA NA TGTGCCAGCAGCTTGGCGGGGCCGGGGAGGGCCGCGGATGAAAAACTGTTTTTT CASSLAGPGRAADEKLFF
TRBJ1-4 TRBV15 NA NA TGTGCCACCAGCAGAGATAGGCAGGGAGAAAAACTGTTTTTT CATSRDRQGEKLFF
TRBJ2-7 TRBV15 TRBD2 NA TGTGCCACCAGCAGGGGGACTAGCGGGAGGGCTCCGTACTTC CATSRGTSGRAPYF
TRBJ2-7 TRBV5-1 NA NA TGCGCCAGCAGCTTGTCTCCGGGGACATCCTCCTACGAGCAGTACTTC CASSLSPGTSSYEQYF
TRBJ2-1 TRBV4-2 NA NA TGTGCCAGCAGCCAAACGGGCAGGGGCGTGTACAATGAGCAGTTCTTC CASSQTGRGVYNEQFF
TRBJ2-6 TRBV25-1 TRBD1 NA TGTGCCAGCGCCCTGACAGGGGGCGCGTCTGGGGCCAACGTCCTGACTTTC CASALTGGASGANVLTF
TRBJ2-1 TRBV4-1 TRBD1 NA TGCGCCAGCAGCCAAGACCCCGGGACAGAGAGCTACAATGAGCAGTTCTTC CASSQDPGTESYNEQFF
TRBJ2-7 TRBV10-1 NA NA TGCGCCAGCAGCGCTATGGGCCCTCGTGACTACGAGCAGTACTTC CASSAMGPRDYEQYF
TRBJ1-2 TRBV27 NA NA TGTGCCAGCAGTTTGCGGATCGGCTATGGCTACACCTTC CASSLRIGYGYTF
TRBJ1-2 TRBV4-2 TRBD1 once TGTGCCAGCAGCCGAGACGGACAGGGCCACTATGGCTACACCTTC CASSRDGQGHYGYTF
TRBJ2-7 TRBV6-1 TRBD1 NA TGTGCCAGCAGTGAGGACAGGATCTACGAGCAGTACTTC CASSEDRIYEQYF
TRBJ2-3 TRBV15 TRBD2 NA TGTGCCACCAGCAGAGATCGGGGGGCAGATACGCAGTATTTT CATSRDRGADTQYF
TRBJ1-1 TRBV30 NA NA TGTGCCTGGAGTGCATCAGGGGCGTCTGAAGCTTTCTTT CAWSASGASEAFF
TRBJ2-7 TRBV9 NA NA TGTGCCAGCAGCGTAGGGTTACTTGGCGAGCAGTACTTC CASSVGLLGEQYF
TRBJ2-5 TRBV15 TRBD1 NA TGTGCCACCAGCAGTACTAAGGACAGGCTGCAAGAGACCCAGTACTTC CATSSTKDRLQETQYF
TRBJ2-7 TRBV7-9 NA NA TGTGCCAGCAGTCTACCTGTGAGGGTTCCCACGGGCGAGCAGTACTTC CASSLPVRVPTGEQYF
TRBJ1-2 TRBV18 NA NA TGTGCCAGCTCACCCGGCGGGCGGGGCTACACCTTC CASSPGGRGYTF
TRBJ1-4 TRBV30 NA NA TGTGCCTGGAGCACATGGGGGGGTGAAAAACTGTTTTTT CAWSTWGGEKLFF
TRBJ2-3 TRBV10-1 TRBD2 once TGCGCCAGCAGTGAAGCGGGATCCACAGATACGCAGTATTTT CASSEAGSTDTQYF
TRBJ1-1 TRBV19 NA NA NA CASTSGDTEAFF
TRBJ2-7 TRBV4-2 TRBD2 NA TGTGCCAGCAGCCGAATGAAAGCGGGAGAGGGATTAAAGGTCTCCTACTACGAGCAGTACTTC CASSRMKAGEGLKVSYYEQYF
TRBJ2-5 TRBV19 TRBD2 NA TGTGCCAGTAGTTCTTCCCCGGCTAGCGGGATTGAGACCCAGTACTTC CASSSSPASGIETQYF
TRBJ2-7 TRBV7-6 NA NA TGTGCCAGCAGCCCGACAGAACCCTACGAGCAGTACTTC CASSPTEPYEQYF
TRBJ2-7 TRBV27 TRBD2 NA TGTGCCAGCAGTTTAGGCGGGAGGGCGTACGAGCAGTACTTC CASSLGGRAYEQYF
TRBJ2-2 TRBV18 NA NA TGTGCCAGCTCACCACTAGCGCCCCAGGGGGGCACCGGGGAGCTGTTTTTT CASSPLAPQGGTGELFF
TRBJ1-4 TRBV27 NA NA TGTGCCAGCAGTTTATCACAACAGGGAACAACTAATGAAAAACTGTTTTTT CASSLSQQGTTNEKLFF
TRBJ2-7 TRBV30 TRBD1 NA TGTGCCTGGAGTAGGGGGCTGGACTACGAGCAGTACTTC CAWSRGLDYEQYF
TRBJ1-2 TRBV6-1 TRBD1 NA TGTGCCAGCAGTGATCTACGACAGGGGTTCAACTATGGCTACACCTTC CASSDLRQGFNYGYTF
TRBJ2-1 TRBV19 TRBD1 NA TGTGCCAGTAGCAACCGGGACAGGCCTTACAATGAGCAGTTCTTC CASSNRDRPYNEQFF
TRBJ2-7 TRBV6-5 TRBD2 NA TGTGCCAGCAGTCCACTTACTAGCGGGAGCTACGAGCAGTACTTC CASSPLTSGSYEQYF
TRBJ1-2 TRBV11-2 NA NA TGTGCCAGCAGCTTCGGGGCGGGGAACTATGGCTACACCTTC CASSFGAGNYGYTF